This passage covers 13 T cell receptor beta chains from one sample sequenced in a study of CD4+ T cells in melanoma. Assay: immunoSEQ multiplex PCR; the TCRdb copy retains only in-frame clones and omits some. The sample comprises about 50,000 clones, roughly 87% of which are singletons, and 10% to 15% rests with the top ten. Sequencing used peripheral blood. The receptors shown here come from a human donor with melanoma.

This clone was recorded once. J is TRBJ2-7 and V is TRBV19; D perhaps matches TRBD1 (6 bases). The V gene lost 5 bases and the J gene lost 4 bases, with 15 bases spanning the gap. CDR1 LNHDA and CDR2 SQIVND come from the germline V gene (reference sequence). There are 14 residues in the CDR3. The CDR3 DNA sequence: TGTGCCAGTAGTCCCCAACAGGGTCTATACGAGCAGTACTTC. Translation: CASSPQQGLYEQYF.

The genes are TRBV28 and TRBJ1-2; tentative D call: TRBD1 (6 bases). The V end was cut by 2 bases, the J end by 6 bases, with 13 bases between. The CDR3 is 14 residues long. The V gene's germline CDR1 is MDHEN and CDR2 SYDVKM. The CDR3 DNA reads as TGTGCCAGCAGTTTAAACAGGGACGAGAATGGCTACACCTTC. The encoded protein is CASSLNRDENGYTF.

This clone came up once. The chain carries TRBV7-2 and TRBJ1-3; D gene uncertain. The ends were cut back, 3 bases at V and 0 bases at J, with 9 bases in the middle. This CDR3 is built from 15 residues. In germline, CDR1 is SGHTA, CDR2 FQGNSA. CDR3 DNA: TGTGCCAGCAGCTTGGACGGGAACTCTGGAAACACCATATATTTT. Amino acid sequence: CASSLDGNSGNTIYF.

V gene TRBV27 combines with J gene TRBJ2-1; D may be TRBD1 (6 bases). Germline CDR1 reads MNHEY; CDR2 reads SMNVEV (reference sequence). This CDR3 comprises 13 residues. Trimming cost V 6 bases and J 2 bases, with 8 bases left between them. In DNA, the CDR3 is TGTGCCAGCAGGGACAGACCCTACAATGAGCAGTTCTTC. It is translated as CASRDRPYNEQFF.

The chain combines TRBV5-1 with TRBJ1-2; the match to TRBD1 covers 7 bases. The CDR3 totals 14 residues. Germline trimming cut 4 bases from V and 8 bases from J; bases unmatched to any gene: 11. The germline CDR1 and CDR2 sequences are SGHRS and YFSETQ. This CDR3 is CASSLEGAKGGYTF. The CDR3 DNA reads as TGCGCCAGCAGCCTGGAGGGGGCGAAAGGGGGCTACACCTTC.

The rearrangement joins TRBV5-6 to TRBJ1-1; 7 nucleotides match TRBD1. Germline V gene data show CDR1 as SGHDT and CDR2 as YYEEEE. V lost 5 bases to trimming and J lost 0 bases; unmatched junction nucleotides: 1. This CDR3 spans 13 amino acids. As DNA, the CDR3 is TGTGCCAGCAGACAGGGGTTGAACACTGAAGCTTTCTTT. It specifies CASRQGLNTEAFF.

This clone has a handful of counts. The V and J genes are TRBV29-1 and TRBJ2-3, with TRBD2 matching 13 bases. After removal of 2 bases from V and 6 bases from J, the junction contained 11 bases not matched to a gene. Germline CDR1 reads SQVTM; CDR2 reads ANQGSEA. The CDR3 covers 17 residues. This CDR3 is CSVEPWTSGGAGDTQYF. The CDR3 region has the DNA TGCAGCGTTGAACCCTGGACTAGCGGGGGAGCCGGGGATACGCAGTATTTT.

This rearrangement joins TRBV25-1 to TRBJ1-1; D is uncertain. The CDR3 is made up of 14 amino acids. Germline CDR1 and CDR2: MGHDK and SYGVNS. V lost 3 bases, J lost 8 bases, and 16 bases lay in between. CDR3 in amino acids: CASSDPEPEPEAFF. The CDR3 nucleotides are TGTGCCAGCAGTGATCCGGAGCCCGAACCCGAAGCTTTCTTT.

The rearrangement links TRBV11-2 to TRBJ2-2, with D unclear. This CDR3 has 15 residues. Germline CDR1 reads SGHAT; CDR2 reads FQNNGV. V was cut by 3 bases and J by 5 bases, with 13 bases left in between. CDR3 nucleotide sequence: TGTGCCAGCAGCTTTGCCCCGGATGGGACCGGGGAGCTGTTTTTT. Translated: CASSFAPDGTGELFF.

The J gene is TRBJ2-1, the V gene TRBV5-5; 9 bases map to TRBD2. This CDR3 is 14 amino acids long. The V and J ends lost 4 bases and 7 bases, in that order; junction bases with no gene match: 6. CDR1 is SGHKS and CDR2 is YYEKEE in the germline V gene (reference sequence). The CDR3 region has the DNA TGTGCCAGCAGCCCCCTTGCGGGGGGGAATGAGCAGTTCTTC. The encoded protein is CASSPLAGGNEQFF.

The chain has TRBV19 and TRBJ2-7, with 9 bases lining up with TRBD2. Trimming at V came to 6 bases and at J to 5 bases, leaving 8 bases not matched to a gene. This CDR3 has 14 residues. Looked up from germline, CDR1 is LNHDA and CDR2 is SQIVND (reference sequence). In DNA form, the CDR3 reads TGTGCCAGTAGCCCGGGACTAGCTAGCGACGAGCAGTACTTC. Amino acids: CASSPGLASDEQYF.

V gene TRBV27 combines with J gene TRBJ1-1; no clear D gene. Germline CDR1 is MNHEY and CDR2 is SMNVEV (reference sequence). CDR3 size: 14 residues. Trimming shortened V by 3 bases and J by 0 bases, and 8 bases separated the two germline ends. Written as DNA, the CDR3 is TGTGCCAGCAGTTTCGAGGGAATGAACACTGAAGCTTTCTTT. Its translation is CASSFEGMNTEAFF.

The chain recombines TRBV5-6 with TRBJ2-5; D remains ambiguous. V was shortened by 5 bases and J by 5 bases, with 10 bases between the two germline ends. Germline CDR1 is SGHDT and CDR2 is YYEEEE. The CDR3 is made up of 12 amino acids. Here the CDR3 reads CASSPDRETQYF. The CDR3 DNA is TGTGCCAGCAGTCCCGATCGGGAGACCCAGTACTTC.